These 3 T cell receptor beta chains came from one sample sequenced in a study of blood T cell repertoires in COVID-19. Method: immunoSEQ multiplex PCR; TCRdb's copy keeps in-frame clones and lacks some. The table shows about 120,000 clones, with over 80% occurring only once. Sequenced: peripheral blood. These receptors all come from a man in his 60s with acute or convalescent COVID-19.

The chain recombines TRBV19 with TRBJ1-1, with 7 bases that match TRBD1. Per the germline V gene, CDR1 is LNHDA and CDR2 is SQIVND (reference sequence). Trimming cost V 10 bases and J 4 bases; bases outside gene matches: 15. The CDR3 extends over 15 amino acids. The CDR3 DNA follows: TGTGCCACAGGGGGTATGGCAGGGGGTAGCACTGAAGCTTTCTTT. This encodes CATGGMAGGSTEAFF.

There are a few counts of this clone. The chain combines TRBV7-9 with TRBJ2-1; D might be TRBD2 (6 bases). Germline values: CDR1 SEHNR, CDR2 FQNEAQ (reference sequence). The length of the CDR3 is 16 residues. V lost 5 bases to trimming and J lost 4 bases, with 18 bases between them. The CDR3 DNA follows: TGTGCCAGCAGCCCCCGGGACTTAACTATTTACAATGAGCAGTTCTTC. It encodes CASSPRDLTIYNEQFF.

This chain connects TRBV2 to TRBJ1-2; D possibly corresponds to TRBD1 (5 bases). Trimming stripped 3 bases from V and 8 bases from J, with 22 bases between. The CDR3 has 16 amino acids. Germline V lookup: CDR1 SNHLY, CDR2 FYNNEI. In nucleotides, the CDR3 is TGTGCCAGCAGTGATCCCCGTCCCTGGGGGGGTAGGGGCTACACCTTC. It codes for CASSDPRPWGGRGYTF.